Each of the 27 T cell receptor beta chains below was sequenced from the same sample in a study of blood T cell repertoires in COVID-19. The data were produced by immunoSEQ multiplex PCR, yet TCRdb's version contains in-frame clones alone and is incomplete. The sample shows 100,000 or so clones, approximately 89% of them seen only once. The sequencing input was peripheral blood. Receptor source: a man aged 45 to 65 with active COVID-19.

The chain joins TRBV9 to TRBJ2-7; 8 bases align to TRBD1. CDR3 length: 15 residues. Trimming removed 0 bases from V and 4 bases from J; junction bases left unmatched: 6. From germline, CDR1 is SGDLS and CDR2 YYNGEE. The CDR3 sequence: CASSVGGQESYEQYF. CDR3 sequence (DNA): TGTGCCAGCAGCGTAGGGGGACAGGAGTCTTACGAGCAGTACTTC.

V is TRBV12-3 or TRBV12-4 and J is TRBJ1-2; D is uncertain. Trimming pared 6 bases from V and 5 bases from J, leaving 10 bases between. The CDR3 runs 12 residues. The CDR3, as DNA: TGTGCCAGCAGCGTCGGGGAATATGGCTACACCTTC. This codes for CASSVGEYGYTF.

This clone is a singleton in its sample. At the DNA level, this CDR3 is encoded by other sequences in the same sample as well. This chain uses TRBV10-3 with TRBJ1-4, with TRBD1 matching over 8 bases. CDR1 and CDR2 (germline): ENHRY, SYGVKD. After removal of 6 bases from V and 3 bases from J, the junction contained 3 bases not matched to a gene. CDR3 length: 14 residues. The CDR3 region has the DNA TGTGCCATCAGCGGGACAGGAGCTAATGAAAAACTGTTTTTT. This sequence encodes CAISGTGANEKLFF.

The chain is built from TRBV9 and TRBJ1-2; D is possibly TRBD1 (6 bases). CDR3 length: 14 residues. CDR1 is SGDLS, CDR2 YYNGEE, per germline. Trimming cost V 4 bases and J 1 base, with 11 bases left between them. The CDR3 reads CASSRGQSNYGYTF. For the CDR3, the DNA is TGTGCCAGCAGCCGAGGACAGAGTAACTATGGCTACACCTTC.

This sequence joins TRBV6-5 and TRBJ1-2; 7 positions agree with TRBD1. Unmatched junction bases numbered 11, after V lost 6 bases and J lost 7 bases. The CDR3 has 14 residues. Germline CDR1 and CDR2: MNHEY and SVGAGI. The CDR3 region has the DNA TGTGCCAGCAGGCAGACAGGGAGTACGGGTGGCTACACCTTC. Its protein product is CASRQTGSTGGYTF.

This clone was detected only once. The rearrangement links TRBV18 to TRBJ2-2; 9 bases match TRBD1. This CDR3 spans 17 amino acids. Germline CDR1 is KGHSH and CDR2 is LQKENI. V gave up 6 bases and J gave up 0 bases; unmatched junction bases: 8. Here the CDR3 DNA reads TGTGCCAGCTCCCGGACAGGGGACAGCGCGAACACCGGGGAGCTGTTTTTT. This sequence encodes CASSRTGDSANTGELFF.

This clone was observed once. The V call is TRBV9, the J call TRBJ2-6, with D possibly being TRBD1 (5 bases). V gave up 0 bases and J gave up 2 bases, with 12 bases separating them. CDR1 SGDLS and CDR2 YYNGEE come from the germline V gene. CDR3 length: 17 amino acids. CDR3 sequence reads: CASSVAGAQTGANVLTF. The DNA of the CDR3 is TGTGCCAGCAGCGTAGCTGGGGCACAGACTGGGGCCAACGTCCTGACTTTC.

This rearrangement joins TRBV11-2 to TRBJ2-7, with TRBD1 identical over 7 bases. V lost 6 bases to trimming and J lost 4 bases; unmatched junction nucleotides: 12. The CDR3 spans 15 residues. In germline, CDR1 is SGHAT, CDR2 FQNNGV. Written as DNA, the CDR3 is TGTGCCAGCAGTAAATCCCGGGACAGATTTTACGAGCAGTACTTC. It is translated as CASSKSRDRFYEQYF.

As to this clone: An end of the junction differs from the germline gene, which may be a read error. This chain links TRBV6-1 with TRBJ2-5; 10 bases agree with TRBD1. The CDR3 extends over 12 amino acids. The V gene's germline CDR1 is MNHNS and CDR2 SASEGT. DNA for the CDR3: TGTGCCAGCAGTAAAGGGACAGGGGCCGGGGACTTC. Protein: CASSKGTGAGDF.

The chain links TRBV24-1 to TRBJ2-3; 10 bases are a match to TRBD2. V gave up 4 bases and J gave up 14 bases; unmatched junction bases: 5. Germline lookup yields CDR1 KGHDR and CDR2 SFDVKD. The CDR3 extends over 12 amino acids. The DNA for the CDR3 is TGTGCCACCAGTGACACCGGGACTAGCGTGTATTTT. Amino acids: CATSDTGTSVYF.

The rearrangement joins TRBV11-2 to TRBJ2-5, with TRBD2 as a possible D gene (6 bases). There are 15 residues in the CDR3. The ends were cut back, 5 bases at V and 4 bases at J, with 17 bases in the middle. Germline lookup yields CDR1 SGHAT and CDR2 FQNNGV. CDR3 protein: CASSPFGSKRETQYF. CDR3 DNA sequence: TGTGCCAGCAGCCCGTTCGGGAGTAAGCGAGAGACCCAGTACTTC.

The V gene is TRBV24-1, the J gene TRBJ2-3, with 7 nucleotides matching TRBD2. CDR3 size: 17 residues. After removal of 2 bases from V and 0 bases from J, the junction contained 7 bases not matched to a gene. CDR1 and CDR2 (germline): KGHDR, SFDVKD. The CDR3 sequence: CATSDSVRGLSTDTQYF. Written as DNA, the CDR3 is TGTGCCACCAGTGATTCCGTGCGGGGACTAAGCACAGATACGCAGTATTTT.

This chain connects TRBV9 to TRBJ2-7; 11 nucleotides match TRBD2. The germline V gene has CDR1 SGDLS and CDR2 YYNGEE. The CDR3 loop spans 15 amino acids. The junction had 7 bases not matched to a gene; V was cut back by 4 bases and J by 4 bases. CDR3 in amino acids: CASSSRTSGCYEQYV. The CDR3 DNA follows: TGTGCCAGCAGCTCCCGGACTAGCGGGTGTTACGAGCAGTACGTC.

The chain has TRBV11-1 and TRBJ2-5, with TRBD2 matching 8 bases. The CDR3 extends over 16 amino acids. CDR1 and CDR2 (germline): SGHAT, FQDESV (reference sequence). The ends lost 4 bases at V and 5 bases at J; junction bases unmatched: 12. CDR3 sequence (DNA): TGTGCCAGCAGCTACTCCCCGGGACTAGGATCCGAGACCCAGTACTTC. This sequence encodes CASSYSPGLGSETQYF. Combining the CDR3 with reference TRBV11-1 and TRBJ2-5 gives the whole variable domain EAEVAQSPRYKITEKSQAVAFWCDPISGHATLYWYRQILGQGPELLVQFQDESVVDDSQLPKDRFSAERLKGVDSTLKIQPAELGDSAMYLCASSYSPGLGSETQYFGPGTRLLVL.

This chain joins TRBV29-1 and TRBJ2-2, with D maybe TRBD2 (5 bases). Germline lookup yields CDR1 SQVTM and CDR2 ANQGSEA. This CDR3 comprises 14 residues. Trimming stripped 6 bases from V and 4 bases from J, with 15 bases between. CDR3 in amino acids: CSVPGEFGTGELFF. Written as DNA, the CDR3 is TGCAGCGTCCCTGGGGAGTTTGGCACCGGGGAGCTGTTTTTT.

The V gene is TRBV4-1, the J gene TRBJ1-4; the match to TRBD1 covers 8 bases. The CDR3 length is 16 residues. After removal of 4 bases from V and 3 bases from J, the junction contained 7 bases not matched to a gene. Germline V gene lookup returns CDR1 MGHRA and CDR2 YSYEKL. The CDR3 sequence is CASSPPLGQANEKLFF. The CDR3 DNA follows: TGCGCCAGCAGCCCCCCCCTGGGACAGGCTAATGAAAAACTGTTTTTT.

The chain combines TRBV5-6 with TRBJ1-5, with 10 bases aligning to TRBD1. The CDR3 totals 15 residues. The junction had 2 bases not matched to a gene; V was cut back by 2 bases and J by 3 bases. Germline-derived CDR1 and CDR2 are SGHDT and YYEEEE. CDR3 sequence: CASSFGTGDNQPQHF. DNA for the CDR3: TGTGCCAGCAGCTTTGGGACAGGGGACAATCAGCCCCAGCATTTT.

The chain recombines TRBV28 with TRBJ2-1, with 8 bases fitting TRBD2. CDR1 is MDHEN and CDR2 is SYDVKM in the germline V gene. J lost 9 bases, V lost 10 bases, and 14 bases had no gene match. This CDR3 region has 14 residues. In DNA form, the CDR3 reads TGTGCCACCCTGGGGGGCGGGAGGCTAGGTGAGCAGTTCTTC. It encodes CATLGGGRLGEQFF.

The sample holds one count of this clone. The CDR3 nucleotides are TGTGCCAGCTTACAGGGCAGGGGGAACACTGAAGCTTTCTTT. This encodes CASLQGRGNTEAFF. The rearrangement links TRBV6-6 to TRBJ1-1, with a weak D call TRBD1 (6 bases). The CDR3 has 14 residues. Germline CDR1 and CDR2: MNHNY and SVGAGI (reference sequence). The ends were cut back, 8 bases at V and 1 base at J, with 14 bases in the middle.

The chain uses TRBV11-3 and TRBJ2-1; D uncertain. The germline gives CDR1 SGHNT, CDR2 YENEEA. V was clipped by 3 bases and J by 5 bases, with 5 bases between them. The length of the CDR3 is 12 residues. CDR3 in amino acids: CASSLSDNEQFF. As DNA, the CDR3 is TGTGCCAGCAGCTTGTCAGACAATGAGCAGTTCTTC. Supplemented by reference TRBV11-3 and TRBJ2-1, the full variable domain reads EAGVVQSPRYKIIEKKQPVAFWCNPISGHNTLYWYLQNLGQGPELLIRYENEEAVDDSQLPKDRFSAERLKGVDSTLKIQPAELGDSAVYLCASSLSDNEQFFGPGTRLTVL.

The chain is built from TRBV2 and TRBJ2-1; TRBD2 matches at 7 bases. Germline assignment: CDR1 SNHLY and CDR2 FYNNEI. The CDR3 sequence is 14 residues long. After removal of 6 bases from V and 2 bases from J, the junction contained 4 bases not matched to a gene. CDR3 sequence: CASRWRGTYNEQFF. In DNA, the CDR3 is TGTGCCAGCAGGTGGCGGGGGACCTACAATGAGCAGTTCTTC. Drawing the rest from reference TRBV2 and TRBJ2-1, the complete variable domain is EPEVTQTPSHQVTQMGQEVILRCVPISNHLYFYWYRQILGQKVEFLVSFYNNEISEKSEIFDDQFSVERPDGSNFTLKIRSTKLEDSAMYFCASRWRGTYNEQFFGPGTRLTVL.

The V gene is TRBV15, the J gene TRBJ2-7; a possible D gene is TRBD2 (5 bases). Trimming pared 11 bases from V and 4 bases from J, leaving 21 bases between. Germline CDR1 LNHNV, CDR2 YYDKDF (reference sequence). The CDR3 length is 14 residues. The CDR3 bases are TGTGCCTCGAGTCGCGGTACGGGAAAATACGAGCAGTACGTC. Translation: CASSRGTGKYEQYV.

The gene calls are TRBV2 and TRBJ1-5; D perhaps matches TRBD1 (6 bases). This CDR3 is built from 16 residues. V was trimmed by 6 bases and J by 3 bases, leaving 18 bases between them. Germline CDR1 reads SNHLY; CDR2 reads FYNNEI. Here the CDR3 reads CASSHLPGGANQPQHF. CDR3 bases: TGTGCCAGCAGCCACCTACCGGGGGGGGCCAATCAGCCCCAGCATTTT.

The J gene is TRBJ1-2, the V gene TRBV10-2; D is unresolved. CDR1 and CDR2 (germline): WSHSY, SAAADI. Trimming stripped 0 bases from V and 4 bases from J, with 9 bases between. The CDR3 is made up of 14 amino acids. The chain's CDR3 is CASSESGRIYGYTF. The CDR3 DNA sequence: TGCGCCAGCAGTGAGTCCGGCAGGATCTATGGCTACACCTTC.

The V and J genes are TRBV20-1 and TRBJ1-2; TRBD1 might be the D (5 bases). Germline V gene sequence: CDR1 DFQATT, CDR2 SNEGSKA (reference sequence). V lost 7 bases to trimming and J lost 4 bases, with 10 bases between them. This CDR3 spans 11 amino acids. The CDR3 nucleotides are TGCAGTGGGTTGACAGTCTATGGCTACACCTTC. Translated, it gives CSGLTVYGYTF.

The chain recombines TRBV2 with TRBJ2-5; D is undetermined. Trimming left V 11 bases short and J 5 bases short, with 18 bases between. The V gene's germline CDR1 is SNHLY and CDR2 FYNNEI. This CDR3 contains 13 residues. In DNA form, the CDR3 reads TGTGCCTCCAACCCTAACGGTCTGGAGACCCAGTACTTC. Protein: CASNPNGLETQYF.

The rearrangement links TRBV2 to TRBJ1-1; D gene unclear. The CDR3 totals 13 residues. V was trimmed by 4 bases and J by 4 bases, leaving 10 bases between them. The germline CDR1 and CDR2 sequences are SNHLY and FYNNEI. CDR3 sequence: CASSGSEGTEAFF. In DNA form, the CDR3 reads TGTGCCAGCAGTGGGTCCGAGGGCACTGAAGCTTTCTTT.